Listed below are T cell receptor beta chains from one sample, sequenced in a study of low-dose radiotherapy and immunotherapy resistance in tumors. TCRdb recomputed calls from the reads with MiXCR, one row per CDR3 protein. The sample gives approximately 80,000 distinct CDR3 sequences, around a sixth of which show up once; approximately 1.5% is in the top ten. The sequences come from PBMCs, collected after low-dose radiotherapy plus immunotherapy. Source of these receptors: a male donor with prostate cancer. The CDR3 runs from the conserved cysteine through the conserved F or W. The order of the fields is D gene, V gene, J gene, clone size, CDR3 length, CDR3 protein, CDR3 DNA. The D gene is left open where the match is weak. Size is stated for part of the rows, as once, few or many counts, or as a class when the clone is expanded.

d_call: TRBD2
v_call: TRBV30
j_call: TRBJ2-7
clone_size: many
cdr3_length: 13
cdr3_aa: CAWGRLANDEQYF
cdr3_nt: TGTGCCTGGGGACGACTAGCGAACGACGAGCAGTACTTC

d_call: TRBD2
v_call: TRBV28
j_call: TRBJ2-3
clone_size: few
cdr3_length: 17
cdr3_aa: CASSFNWREGSTDTQYF
cdr3_nt: TGTGCCAGCAGCTTTAATTGGCGGGAGGGTTCGACAGATACGCAGTATTTT

d_call: -
v_call: TRBV11-2
j_call: TRBJ1-6
clone_size: few
cdr3_length: 13
cdr3_aa: CASSLEGPSPLHF
cdr3_nt: TGTGCCAGCAGCTTAGAAGGGCCCTCACCCCTCCACTTT

d_call: -
v_call: TRBV28
j_call: TRBJ1-1
clone_size: many
cdr3_length: 15
cdr3_aa: CASSLPLTGNTEAFF
cdr3_nt: TGTGCCAGCAGTTTACCCCTTACAGGGAACACTGAAGCTTTCTTT

d_call: -
v_call: TRBV28
j_call: TRBJ2-7
clone_size: many
cdr3_length: 15
cdr3_aa: CASSLPPAASYEQYF
cdr3_nt: TGTGCCAGCAGTTTACCCCCGGCAGCCTCCTACGAGCAGTACTTC

d_call: -
v_call: TRBV4-3
j_call: TRBJ1-6
clone_size: many
cdr3_length: 15
cdr3_aa: CASSQDNRVGSPLHF
cdr3_nt: TGCGCCAGCAGCCAAGATAACAGGGTCGGATCACCCCTCCACTTT

d_call: -
v_call: TRBV7-9
j_call: TRBJ1-2
clone_size: many
cdr3_length: 12
cdr3_aa: CASSLDLYGYTF
cdr3_nt: TGTGCCAGCAGCTTAGACCTCTATGGCTACACCTTC

d_call: -
v_call: TRBV12-3/TRBV12-4
j_call: TRBJ1-1
clone_size: many
cdr3_length: 13
cdr3_aa: CASSWTAITEAFF
cdr3_nt: TGTGCCAGCAGTTGGACAGCCATCACTGAAGCTTTCTTT

d_call: TRBD2
v_call: TRBV20-1
j_call: TRBJ2-3
clone_size: -
cdr3_length: 15
cdr3_aa: CSARNYLAGGDTQYF
cdr3_nt: TGCAGTGCTAGAAATTATCTAGCGGGGGGCGATACGCAGTATTTT

d_call: -
v_call: TRBV28
j_call: TRBJ2-7
clone_size: many
cdr3_length: 12
cdr3_aa: CASSPRTIEQYF
cdr3_nt: TGTGCCAGCAGTCCGCGGACAATCGAGCAGTACTTC

d_call: TRBD2
v_call: TRBV7-2
j_call: TRBJ2-7
clone_size: many
cdr3_length: 15
cdr3_aa: CASSFSGRGPYEQYF
cdr3_nt: TGTGCCAGCAGCTTTAGCGGGAGGGGCCCCTACGAGCAGTACTTC

d_call: TRBD2
v_call: TRBV20-1
j_call: TRBJ2-7
clone_size: -
cdr3_length: 14
cdr3_aa: CSARGLAARYEQYF
cdr3_nt: TGCAGTGCTAGAGGGCTAGCGGCCCGCTACGAGCAGTACTTC

d_call: -
v_call: TRBV7-2
j_call: TRBJ2-7
clone_size: many
cdr3_length: 14
cdr3_aa: CASSLFVGLYEQYF
cdr3_nt: TGTGCCAGCAGCTTATTTGTGGGACTCTACGAGCAGTACTTC

d_call: TRBD1
v_call: TRBV7-9
j_call: TRBJ2-5
clone_size: -
cdr3_length: 16
cdr3_aa: CASSAPGQGLQETRYF
cdr3_nt: TGTGCCAGCAGCGCGCCGGGACAGGGCCTCCAGGAGACCCGGTACTTC

d_call: TRBD2
v_call: TRBV7-2
j_call: TRBJ2-1
clone_size: -
cdr3_length: 13
cdr3_aa: CASRISGGNEQFF
cdr3_nt: TGTGCCAGCAGGATTAGCGGGGGCAATGAGCAGTTCTTC

d_call: -
v_call: TRBV20-1
j_call: TRBJ1-4
clone_size: -
cdr3_length: 13
cdr3_aa: CSAKDGPNEKLFF
cdr3_nt: TGCAGTGCCAAGGACGGCCCGAATGAAAAACTGTTTTTT

d_call: TRBD2
v_call: TRBV6-5
j_call: TRBJ2-7
clone_size: medium-sized
cdr3_length: 15
cdr3_aa: CASSYLAGGPSEQYF
cdr3_nt: TGTGCCAGCAGTTACTTGGCGGGAGGGCCGAGTGAGCAGTACTTC

d_call: -
v_call: TRBV18
j_call: TRBJ2-5
clone_size: many
cdr3_length: 15
cdr3_aa: CASSINSGHQETQYF
cdr3_nt: TGTGCCAGCTCAATCAACAGCGGGCACCAAGAGACCCAGTACTTC

d_call: -
v_call: TRBV30
j_call: TRBJ1-4
clone_size: many
cdr3_length: 14
cdr3_aa: CAWSIGGNNEKLFF
cdr3_nt: TGTGCCTGGAGTATCGGAGGGAATAATGAAAAACTGTTTTTT

d_call: TRBD2
v_call: TRBV9
j_call: TRBJ2-6
clone_size: many
cdr3_length: 18
cdr3_aa: CASSELAGGPSGANVLTF
cdr3_nt: TGTGCCAGCAGCGAACTAGCGGGAGGGCCCTCTGGGGCCAACGTCCTGACTTTC

d_call: TRBD1
v_call: TRBV7-2
j_call: TRBJ2-2
clone_size: -
cdr3_length: 15
cdr3_aa: CASRRDRGDTGELFF
cdr3_nt: TGTGCCAGCAGGAGAGACAGGGGAGACACCGGGGAGCTGTTTTTT

d_call: TRBD1
v_call: TRBV4-1
j_call: TRBJ1-5
clone_size: many
cdr3_length: 14
cdr3_aa: CASSQDRGDQPQHF
cdr3_nt: TGCGCCAGCAGCCAGGACAGGGGGGACCAGCCCCAGCATTTT

d_call: -
v_call: TRBV4-2
j_call: TRBJ2-3
clone_size: many
cdr3_length: 16
cdr3_aa: CASSQGDGTAGGTQYF
cdr3_nt: TGTGCCAGCAGCCAAGGTGACGGGACGGCAGGCGGAACGCAGTATTTT

d_call: TRBD2
v_call: TRBV24-1
j_call: TRBJ2-3
clone_size: many
cdr3_length: 16
cdr3_aa: CATSDLQFGGIDTQYF
cdr3_nt: TGTGCCACCAGTGATTTGCAATTCGGGGGGATAGATACGCAGTATTTT

d_call: -
v_call: TRBV4-2
j_call: TRBJ2-4
clone_size: -
cdr3_length: 20
cdr3_aa: CASSQAHSATTGVAKNIQYF
cdr3_nt: TGTGCCAGCAGCCAAGCCCATTCCGCTACGACAGGCGTCGCCAAAAACATTCAGTACTTC